A selection of T cell receptor beta chains follows, all from one sample in a study of T cell responses to AZD1222 COVID-19 vaccine. Measured with immunoSEQ multiplex PCR; TCRdb has only the in-frame clones, and not every one. The repertoire holds about 100,000 clones, around 87% seen once, with 4% to 5% in the top ten. Sequencing was performed on peripheral blood, taken on day 0 of MenACWY control vaccination. The receptors stem from an adult in good health. Both conserved end residues are part of each CDR3. D genes are given only for firm matches. Size values are once, few and many counts, or a class for expanded clones, and some rows have none.

d_call	clone_size	v_call	j_call	cdr3_aa	cdr3_nt
-	-	TRBV4-3	TRBJ1-6	CASSQDRAGYNNSPLHF	TGCGCCAGCAGCCAAGATCGGGCAGGATACAATAATTCACCCCTCCACTTT
-	-	TRBV3-1/TRBV3-2	TRBJ1-3	CASSQGGTASIYF	TGTGCCAGCAGCCAAGGAGGGACGGCGTCAATATATTTT
-	-	TRBV9	TRBJ2-2	CASSVPGGEDTGELFF	TGTGCCAGCAGCGTCCCAGGGGGGGAGGACACCGGGGAGCTGTTTTTT
TRBD1	-	TRBV30	TRBJ2-3	CAWGRQGNAGQYF	TGTGCCTGGGGGCGACAGGGGAATGCAGGGCAGTATTTT
-	-	TRBV7-8	TRBJ2-1	CASTRRGDRDNEQFF	TGTGCCAGCACCCGGAGGGGAGACAGAGACAATGAGCAGTTCTTC
-	-	TRBV3-1/TRBV3-2	TRBJ2-1	CASSQAGFGEQFF	TGTGCCAGCAGCCAAGCCGGGTTTGGGGAGCAGTTCTTC
TRBD2	-	TRBV4-3	TRBJ2-3	CASSQELAEGADTQYF	TGCGCCAGCAGCCAAGAACTAGCGGAAGGGGCAGATACGCAGTATTTT
-	-	TRBV7-2	TRBJ2-7	CASSFTALYEQYF	TGTGCCAGCAGCTTTACAGCTCTCTACGAGCAGTACTTC
-	-	TRBV12-3/TRBV12-4	TRBJ1-5	CASRTGNQPQHF	TGTGCCAGCAGGACGGGGAATCAGCCCCAGCATTTT
-	-	TRBV7-9	TRBJ1-2	CASSLNANYGYTF	TGTGCCAGCAGCTTAAATGCTAACTATGGCTACACCTTC
-	-	TRBV19	TRBJ1-1	CASSIAANTEAFF	TGTGCCAGTAGTATAGCGGCGAACACTGAAGCTTTCTTT
-	-	TRBV6-6	TRBJ2-5	CASSYQETQYF	TGTGCCAGCAGTTACCAAGAGACCCAGTACTTC
TRBD1	-	TRBV6-5	TRBJ1-2	CASSYLEQGLNGYTF	TGTGCCAGCAGTTACCTGGAACAGGGGCTAAATGGCTACACCTTC
-	-	TRBV2	TRBJ1-3	CASPKAGNTIYF	TGTGCCAGCCCAAAGGCTGGAAACACCATATATTTT
-	-	TRBV14	TRBJ2-1	CASSQDKLVLVSTRGNEQFF	TGTGCCAGCAGCCAAGATAAATTGGTACTAGTCTCAACCCGGGGCAATGAGCAGTTCTTC
TRBD1	once	TRBV7-3	TRBJ2-7	CASSSKGQAF	TGTGCCAGCAGCTCTAAAGGACAGGCGTTC
TRBD2	-	TRBV7-9	TRBJ2-4	CASDPLAGGWNIQYF	TGTGCCAGCGACCCCCTAGCGGGGGGTTGGAACATTCAGTACTTC
-	-	TRBV6-5	TRBJ2-3	CASSRVRTDTQYF	TGTGCCAGCAGTAGAGTCCGCACAGATACGCAGTATTTT
-	once	TRBV28	TRBJ1-2	CALARGAYGYTF	TGTGCCCTCGCGAGAGGGGCCTATGGCTACACCTTC
TRBD2	-	TRBV7-2	TRBJ2-5	CASSYHGRGGKETQYF	TGTGCCAGCAGCTACCACGGGCGGGGGGGAAAAGAGACCCAGTACTTC
TRBD1	once	TRBV7-2	TRBJ1-6	CASSRPQGAGHSPLHF	TGTGCCAGCAGCCGCCCCCAGGGGGCGGGTCATTCACCCCTCCACTTT
-	-	TRBV12-3/TRBV12-4	TRBJ1-2	CASRIGLGYGYTF	TGTGCCAGCAGAATAGGACTGGGCTATGGCTACACCTTC
TRBD1	-	TRBV28	TRBJ1-2	CASRGRGHDYGYTF	TGTGCCAGCCGGGGCAGGGGGCACGACTATGGCTACACCTTC
TRBD1	-	TRBV29-1	TRBJ1-2	CSVGGQGSNYGYTF	TGCAGCGTTGGGGGACAGGGGAGCAACTATGGCTACACCTTC
-	few	TRBV7-8	TRBJ2-7	CASSLSLYEQYF	TGTGCCAGCAGCCTAAGCCTCTACGAGCAGTACTTC
TRBD1	-	TRBV20-1	TRBJ1-5	CSASGISQRGQMSNQPQHF	TGCAGTGCTAGTGGTATATCCCAAAGGGGACAGATGAGCAATCAGCCCCAGCATTTT
-	-	TRBV5-6	TRBJ2-2	CASSFGGSGTGELFF	TGTGCCAGCAGCTTTGGGGGTTCGGGCACCGGGGAGCTGTTTTTT
-	-	TRBV4-3	TRBJ2-1	CASSQESRLLADYNEQFF	TGCGCCAGCAGCCAAGAAAGTCGCCTACTAGCTGACTACAATGAGCAGTTCTTC
-	-	TRBV9	TRBJ1-3	CASSRPVASGNTIYF	TGTGCCAGCAGCCGTCCCGTTGCCTCTGGAAACACCATATATTTT
TRBD1	-	TRBV2	TRBJ2-5	CASRDRANGETQYF	TGTGCCAGCAGGGACAGGGCGAATGGAGAGACCCAGTACTTC
-	-	TRBV25-1	TRBJ2-2	CASSEYLTGELFF	TGTGCCAGCAGTGAATACCTCACCGGGGAGCTGTTTTTT
TRBD1	-	TRBV7-6	TRBJ2-5	CASSWAGGDGETQYF	TGTGCCAGCAGCTGGGCAGGGGGCGACGGAGAGACCCAGTACTTC
TRBD1	-	TRBV5-4	TRBJ2-7	CASSLAGTGVEQYF	TGTGCCAGCAGCTTGGCCGGGACAGGGGTCGAGCAGTACTTC
-	-	TRBV9	TRBJ1-1	CASSVVGGGYTEAFF	TGTGCCAGCAGCGTAGTTGGAGGTGGGTACACTGAAGCTTTCTTT
TRBD1	-	TRBV28	TRBJ2-3	CASSLRTGVADTQYF	TGTGCCAGCAGTCTTAGGACAGGGGTCGCAGATACGCAGTATTTT
-	-	TRBV28	TRBJ2-7	CASSLRVSREQYF	TGTGCCAGCAGTTTACGGGTTTCCCGCGAGCAGTACTTC
-	once	TRBV18	TRBJ2-7	CASSPPMGEGYEQYF	TGTGCCAGCTCACCCCCGATGGGTGAGGGCTACGAGCAGTACTTC
TRBD2	-	TRBV29-1	TRBJ2-7	CSVEDGPTSGYEQYF	TGCAGCGTTGAAGATGGGCCGACTAGCGGCTACGAGCAGTACTTC
-	-	TRBV6-5	TRBJ2-1	CASSIGGLNYNEQFF	TGTGCCAGCAGTATAGGGGGGCTCAACTACAATGAGCAGTTCTTC